Below, one T cell receptor beta chain is given with its context. Its cognate antigen is unknown. The length of the CDR3 is 15 residues. Unmatched junction bases numbered 8, after V lost 2 bases and J lost 5 bases. Germline lookup yields CDR1 SGHVS and CDR2 FQNEAQ. The data originate from a study of T cell responses to AZD1222 COVID-19 vaccine. Method: immunoSEQ multiplex PCR; TCRdb's copy keeps in-frame clones and lacks some. This table holds about 67,000 clones, 80% to 85% found once. Points from the study as a whole: CD4 TCRs linked to vaccination spanned spike, dominating at 160-218 and 743-854. The study found Spike-specific TCR breadth and depth rose after two AZD1222 doses. It was only a handful of AZD1222 recipients who were seropositive at baseline. White British people made up most donors, females outnumbered males, and clonal diversity was possibly underestimated.

The chain has TRBV7-8 and TRBJ2-5, with TRBD2 matching over 7 bases. The material sequenced was peripheral blood, taken on day 0 of AZD1222 vaccination. The receptor comes from an adult in good health. The CDR3 DNA reads TGTGCCAGCAGCTTATGGGCCGGGGGGAGCGAGACCCAGTACTTC. It encodes CASSLWAGGSETQYF.